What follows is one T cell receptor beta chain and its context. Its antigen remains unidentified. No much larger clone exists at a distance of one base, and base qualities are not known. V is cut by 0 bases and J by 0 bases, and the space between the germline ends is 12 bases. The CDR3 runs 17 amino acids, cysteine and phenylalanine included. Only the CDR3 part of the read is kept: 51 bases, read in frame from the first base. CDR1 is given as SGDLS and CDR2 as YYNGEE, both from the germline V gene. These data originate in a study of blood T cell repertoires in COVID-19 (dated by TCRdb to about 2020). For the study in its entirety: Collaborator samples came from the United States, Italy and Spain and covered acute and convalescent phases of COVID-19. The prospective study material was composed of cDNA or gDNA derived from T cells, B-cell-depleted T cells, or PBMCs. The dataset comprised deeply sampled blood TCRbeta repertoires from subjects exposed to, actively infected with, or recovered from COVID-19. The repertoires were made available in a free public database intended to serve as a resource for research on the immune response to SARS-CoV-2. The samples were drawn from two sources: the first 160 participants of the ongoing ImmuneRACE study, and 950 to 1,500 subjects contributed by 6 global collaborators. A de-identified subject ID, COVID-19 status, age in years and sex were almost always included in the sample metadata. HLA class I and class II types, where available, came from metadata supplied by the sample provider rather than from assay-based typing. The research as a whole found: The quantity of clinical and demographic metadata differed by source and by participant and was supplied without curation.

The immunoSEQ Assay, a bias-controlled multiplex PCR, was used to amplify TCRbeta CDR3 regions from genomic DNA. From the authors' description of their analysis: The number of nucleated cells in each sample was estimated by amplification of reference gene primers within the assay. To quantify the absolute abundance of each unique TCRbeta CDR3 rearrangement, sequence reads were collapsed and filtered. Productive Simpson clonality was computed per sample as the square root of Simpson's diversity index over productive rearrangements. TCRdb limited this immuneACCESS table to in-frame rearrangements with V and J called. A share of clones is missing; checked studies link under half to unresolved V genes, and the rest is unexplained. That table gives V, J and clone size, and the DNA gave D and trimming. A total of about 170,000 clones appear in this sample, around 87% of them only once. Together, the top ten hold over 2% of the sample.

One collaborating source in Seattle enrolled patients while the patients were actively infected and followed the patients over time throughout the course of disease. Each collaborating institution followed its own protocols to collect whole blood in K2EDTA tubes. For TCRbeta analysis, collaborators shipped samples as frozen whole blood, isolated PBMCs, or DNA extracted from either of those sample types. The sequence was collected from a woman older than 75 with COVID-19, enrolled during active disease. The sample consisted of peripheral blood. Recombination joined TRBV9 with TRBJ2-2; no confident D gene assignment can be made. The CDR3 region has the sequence CASSVGWAAANTGELFF. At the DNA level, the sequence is TGTGCCAGCAGCGTAGGATGGGCAGCCGCGAACACCGGGGAGCTGTTTTTT.